Listed below are T cell receptor beta chains from one sample, sequenced in a study of blood T cell repertoires in COVID-19. Only in-frame clones appear in the TCRdb table, and some are missing; sequencing was by immunoSEQ multiplex PCR. The table has about 330,000 clones, roughly 90% seen once. Sample: PBMCs or T cells enriched from blood (not recorded which). The receptors here all came from a woman aged 25 to 39 who had recovered from COVID-19. The CDR3 runs from the conserved cysteine through the conserved F or W. The D gene is left open where the match is weak.

CDR3,DNA,V,J,D
CASRSSGDEQFF,TGTGCCAGCAGATCTAGCGGAGACGAGCAGTTCTTC,TRBV7-9,TRBJ2-1,TRBD2
CASSPQGSNNEKLFF,TGTGCCAGCAGCCCACAGGGATCTAATAATGAAAAACTGTTTTTT,TRBV3-1/TRBV3-2,TRBJ1-4,.
CASGLLAPSGELFF,TGTGCTAGTGGTTTGTTAGCCCCGTCCGGGGAGCTGTTTTTT,TRBV12-5,TRBJ2-2,.
CASSLGSRGGYTF,TGTGCCAGCAGTTTAGGGAGCCGGGGTGGCTACACCTTC,TRBV12-3/TRBV12-4,TRBJ1-2,.
CASSSIGVWSGYTF,TGTGCCAGCAGTTCCATAGGGGTCTGGAGTGGCTACACCTTC,TRBV28,TRBJ1-2,.
CASSYHRDSLNEQFF,TGTGCCAGCAGTTACCATCGGGACTCGTTAAATGAGCAGTTCTTC,TRBV6-5,TRBJ2-1,.
CASVVSSYNEQFF,TGTGCTAGCGTGGTGAGCTCCTACAATGAGCAGTTCTTC,TRBV2,TRBJ2-1,.
CATSRVTVPYEQYF,TGTGCCACCAGCAGAGTGACAGTTCCCTACGAGCAGTACTTC,TRBV15,TRBJ2-7,.
CASSQVWRGEQYF,TGTGCCAGCAGCCAAGTCTGGCGGGGCGAGCAGTACTTC,TRBV3-1/TRBV3-2,TRBJ2-7,.
CASSAPASGSYNEQFF,TGTGCCAGTAGTGCCCCCGCTAGCGGATCCTACAATGAGCAGTTCTTC,TRBV19,TRBJ2-1,TRBD2
CASSLLGGSSYEQYF,TGTGCCAGCAGTTTATTGGGCGGGAGTTCTTACGAGCAGTACTTC,TRBV27,TRBJ2-7,TRBD2
CASSQPGWTAKQEQYF,TGCGCCAGCAGCCAACCGGGGTGGACAGCGAAGCAAGAGCAGTACTTC,TRBV4-1,TRBJ2-7,.
CSVSGGFGPGELFF,TGCAGCGTGTCGGGGGGGTTTGGTCCCGGGGAGCTGTTTTTT,TRBV29-1,TRBJ2-2,TRBD2
CASSPSGGPYEQYF,TGTGCCAGCAGCCCTAGCGGGGGGCCCTACGAGCAGTACTTC,TRBV9,TRBJ2-7,TRBD2
CASSVFGGTETQYF,TGTGCCAGCAGCGTTTTTGGCGGGACAGAGACCCAGTACTTC,TRBV9,TRBJ2-5,.
CASSRQGAGDYGYTF,TGTGCCAGCAGCCGTCAAGGAGCGGGTGACTATGGCTACACCTTC,TRBV7-9,TRBJ1-2,.
CASSRVGLANYGYTF,TGTGCCAGCAGCAGGGTAGGACTAGCTAACTATGGCTACACCTTC,TRBV6-5,TRBJ1-2,.